This is a list of T cell receptor beta chains from one sample in a study of cytomegalovirus exposure and HLA in healthy donors. The data were produced by immunoSEQ multiplex PCR, yet TCRdb's version contains in-frame clones alone and is incomplete. The sample has some 150,000 clones, about 94% seen once. Input material: PBMCs. The receptors were gathered from a man aged 18-30 years in good health and CMV-seropositive. Each CDR3 is given with its conserved first and last residue.

v_call	j_call	cdr3_aa
TRBV13	TRBJ2-7	CASTRGPAYEQYF
TRBV5-1	TRBJ2-3	CASSWAPSGGNTDTQYF
TRBV9	TRBJ2-7	CASSGLAGGYEQYF
TRBV28	TRBJ2-7	CASSFRRGYEQYF
TRBV5-8	TRBJ2-7	CASSSSSTDRSYEQYF
TRBV7-3	TRBJ2-1	CASSYLTSGYNEQFF
TRBV11-3	TRBJ2-2	CASSSSRLAGGPNTGELFF
TRBV6-1	TRBJ1-2	CASFSLASGYTF
TRBV7-6	TRBJ1-5	CASSLPGQPQHF
TRBV6-4	TRBJ2-1	CASSETDRERNTYNEQFF
TRBV6-5	TRBJ2-3	CASSYSQGLSTDTQYF
TRBV5-1	TRBJ1-5	CASSTGTAPSAQHF
TRBV5-1	TRBJ1-5	CASRLDGDSNQPQHF
TRBV2	TRBJ1-2	CASNQRGNYGYTF
TRBV6-4	TRBJ1-5	CASSDTGFQPQHF
TRBV6-5	TRBJ2-3	CASTPAGGGPDTQYF
TRBV2	TRBJ1-5	CASSQRQGQPQHF
TRBV2	TRBJ2-1	CASSGEGGRYNEQFF
TRBV7-2	TRBJ2-7	CASSQLAGRYEQYF
TRBV27	TRBJ2-7	CASSFGQGPYEQYF
TRBV13	TRBJ2-2	CASSPPGQGNTGELFF
TRBV29-1	TRBJ2-3	CSVLGWEGPDTQYF
TRBV18	TRBJ2-6	CASSLGARGANVLTF
TRBV13	TRBJ1-1	CASSSVGGYTEAFF
TRBV30	TRBJ2-7	CAWSGGQGVNEQYF
TRBV7-9	TRBJ1-4	CASSLGHRVRGEKLFF
TRBV2	TRBJ2-3	CASKDRGEDTQYF
TRBV5-4	TRBJ2-7	CASSGGLFYEQYF
TRBV6-1	TRBJ2-1	CASSPTGVGEQFF
TRBV7-2	TRBJ1-5	CASSLTTGGGQPQHF
TRBV5-1	TRBJ1-2	CASSLVQATYGYTF
TRBV2	TRBJ2-5	CASSALAGGRETQYF
TRBV30	TRBJ1-1	CAWSVPRTGRATEAFF